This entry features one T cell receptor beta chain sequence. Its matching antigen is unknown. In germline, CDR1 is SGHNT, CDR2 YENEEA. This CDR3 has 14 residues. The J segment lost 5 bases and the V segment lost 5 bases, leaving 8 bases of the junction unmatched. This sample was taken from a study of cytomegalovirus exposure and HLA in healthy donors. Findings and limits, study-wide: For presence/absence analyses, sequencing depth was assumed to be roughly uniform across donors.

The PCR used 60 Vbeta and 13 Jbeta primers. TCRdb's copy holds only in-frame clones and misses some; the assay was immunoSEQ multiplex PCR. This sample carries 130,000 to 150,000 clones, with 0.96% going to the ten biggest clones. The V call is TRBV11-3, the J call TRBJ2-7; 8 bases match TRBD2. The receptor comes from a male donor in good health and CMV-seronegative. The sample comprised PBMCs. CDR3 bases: TGTGCCAGCAGCGCGGGAGGCGCTGCCAACGAGCAGTACTTC. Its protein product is CASSAGGAANEQYF.